This T cell receptor beta chain is drawn from a study of patients and donors after allogeneic stem cell transplantation. TCRdb re-called the RT-PCR reads with MiXCR, one entry per CDR3 protein. The table has about a million distinct CDR3 sequences, about 20% seen once; the top ten hold around 6%. The source of this sequence is a human donor who was either an allogeneic HSCT recipient or a stem cell or donor lymphocyte infusion donor (not recorded which). It is not recorded whose cells these are; they may come from a transplant donor. The source material was blood, either unsorted or a sorted T cell fraction (not recorded which).

CDR3 sequence reads: CASRPDRFSTDTQYF. The CDR3, as DNA: TGTGCCAGCAGACCAGACAGGTTTAGCACAGATACGCAGTATTTT. V usage is TRBV7-9 and J usage is TRBJ2-3; a possible D gene is TRBD1 (6 bases). The CDR3 spans 15 residues. Trimming took 6 bases from V and 0 from J, leaving 13 bases between them. CDR1 and CDR2 from the germline V gene are SEHNR and FQNEAQ (reference sequence).